This note documents a single T cell receptor (beta chain) sequence. An immunoSEQ assay, version v3.0, was performed at survey level. For each individual sample, sequencing targeted 40,000-50,000 T-cell genomes. Clones were read by immunoSEQ multiplex PCR, and TCRdb kept only the in-frame ones, dropping some. The table lists around 15,000 clones, around 84% of them singletons. These data come from a study of long-term antiretroviral therapy in people with HIV. V gave up 1 base and J gave up 5 bases, with 15 bases separating them. There are 15 residues in the CDR3. From germline, CDR1 is SGHNT and CDR2 YYREEE (reference sequence). Donors each had at least one pre-ART PBMC sample and at least two post-ART ones.

The sequence derives from a man in his late teens or twenties with HIV. J is TRBJ1-2 and V is TRBV5-4, with D unresolved. Sequencing used unsorted PBMCs, obtained 0.1 years after starting antiretroviral therapy. The CDR3 protein is CASSLPKYDGYGYTF. The CDR3 DNA reads TGTGCCAGCAGCTTGCCCAAGTACGACGGTTATGGCTACACCTTC.